A selection of T cell receptor beta chains follows, all from one sample in a study of T cells in localized non-small cell lung cancer. Clones were read by immunoSEQ multiplex PCR, and TCRdb kept only the in-frame ones, dropping some. The repertoire holds 35,000 to 45,000 clones, with about 85% as singletons. The sequences come from peripheral blood, collected before any cancer treatment. The receptor set was obtained from a woman aged 18-49 years with stage III lung adenocarcinoma. The conserved cysteine and the conserved F or W are not part of the CDR3 here.

v_call	j_call	cdr3_aa
TRBV5-6	TRBJ2-3	ASSLRFLGRTDTQY
TRBV18	TRBJ1-4	ASSLDRSTFNEKLF
TRBV9	TRBJ1-3	ASSVGTGYSGNTIY
TRBV11-2	TRBJ2-3	ASSTRAGSTDTQY
TRBV11-2	TRBJ2-1	ASSREGLARNEQF
TRBV7-8	TRBJ1-1	ASSLGRREMNTEAF
TRBV6-6	TRBJ2-5	ASSSGGFGVAQY
TRBV19	TRBJ2-7	ASSYGQGARDEQY
TRBV5-1	TRBJ2-3	ASSLVAGVTDTQY
TRBV14	TRBJ2-1	ASSRGQSYNEQF
TRBV6-1	TRBJ2-7	ASSGQGVFEQY
TRBV19	TRBJ1-5	ASSIFTANQPQH
TRBV7-3	TRBJ2-5	ASSLGSGGETQY
TRBV7-9	TRBJ2-2	ASSPDSEYGELF
TRBV7-2	TRBJ1-6	ASSLIDSNSPLH
TRBV6-5	TRBJ1-1	ASILTQGGTEAF
TRBV20-1	TRBJ1-5	SARKGQPQH
TRBV11-1	TRBJ1-4	ASSELWSLPVDNEKLF
TRBV4-2	TRBJ2-2	ASSQATLAGENTGELF
TRBV7-9	TRBJ2-6	ASSGDRFWGANVLT
TRBV19	TRBJ2-5	ASTTGSHQETQY
TRBV27	TRBJ2-1	ASSTGTGTDYEQF
TRBV7-2	TRBJ2-2	ASSKGIGNTGELF
TRBV7-9	TRBJ2-1	ASSLPGGRGDEQF
TRBV2	TRBJ1-1	ASRRDSVMNTEAF
TRBV7-9	TRBJ2-5	ASSYSGETQY
TRBV7-3	TRBJ2-7	ASSLGLSSSYEQY
TRBV4-1	TRBJ2-7	ASSQEGTSGGHEQY
TRBV4-1	TRBJ1-6	ASSLERTNSPLH
TRBV4-1	TRBJ1-3	ASSQTGTPRSGNTIY
TRBV6-1	TRBJ2-2	ASNGDTGELF
TRBV7-2	TRBJ2-3	ASSLRAGVGTDTQY
TRBV2	TRBJ1-3	ASSEDRAGNTIY
TRBV5-8	TRBJ2-1	ASRTDNEQF
TRBV7-2	TRBJ2-7	ASSLGRVRYEQY
TRBV11-3	TRBJ2-3	ASSPGTSGGADTQY
TRBV19	TRBJ1-1	ASSIPGGNTEAF
TRBV5-1	TRBJ2-3	ASSLTGGRDTQY
TRBV11-2	TRBJ1-4	ASSLVPTNEKLF
TRBV4-1	TRBJ2-2	ASSQDLGGPTHGELF
TRBV19	TRBJ1-1	ASTLSRSPDTEAF
TRBV2	TRBJ1-1	ASSNQGDTEAF
TRBV6-5	TRBJ1-3	ASSPYRTSGNTIY
TRBV28	TRBJ2-2	ASSLFDGGAVGELF
TRBV6-1	TRBJ2-5	ATLGGGRPAQY